This note documents a single T cell receptor beta chain sequence. This clone was seen at least ten times. The specificity of this receptor is unknown. The CDR3 extends 3 residues past the end of the read, so its final part is completed from the germline J gene. The data were obtained in a study of T cell clonality in common variable immunodeficiency (dated by TCRdb to between 2015 and 2017). General conclusions and limits of the study: The authors noted that sequencing repertoires of T cell subpopulations would be needed to clarify what caused the increased clonality in CVID. CVID subjects shared fewer TCRbeta clones with each other than healthy controls did (p < 0.0001). Even though DNA input was equal, the average per sample came to some 82,000 unique sequences for controls compared with around 32,000 for CVID samples. CVID TCRbeta sequences were reported to have fewer deletions and N-nucleotide insertions and to lack highly modified clones with 13 or more V deletions. Patient heterogeneity within the CVID cohort put limits on correlating repertoire features with clinical complications. TCRbeta clonality was higher in CVID subjects than in healthy controls (t-test p = 0.018), and the increase was most characteristic of about a third of subjects.

From the germline V gene, CDR1 is LGHNA and CDR2 is YNFKEQ. From the cysteine up to the phenylalanine, the CDR3 has a length of 18 residues. The CDR3 was read in part: 45 bases, with the frame set at base 1. Trimming leaves V shorter by 1 base and J shorter by 3 bases, with the junction holding 13 bases beyond the gene matches. Both CVID patients and healthy controls were predominantly of Caucasian heritage. Heparinized peripheral whole blood samples of about 5 to 8 ml were obtained from each donor. TCRbeta CDR3 repertoires were sequenced from genomic DNA of adults with common variable immune deficiency (CVID) and healthy adult controls. There were approximately 22 healthy adult volunteers in the control group (around twelve female and some ten male), ranging in age from about 20 to 75 years, with a mean age of roughly 35. Diluted blood was density-centrifuged over Hypaque 1077 or Ficoll-Paque to isolate peripheral blood mononuclear cells. Unsorted mononuclear cells served as the source of genomic DNA, which was extracted either by Qiagen column purification or by a centrifugation-based method.

For sequencing input, CVID and control samples contributed equivalent amounts of genomic DNA. For every sample, a 60 bp segment covering the rearranged TCRbeta CDR3 region was amplified and then sequenced. The immunoSEQ assay, a bias-corrected multiplex PCR combined with high-throughput sequencing, was used to amplify TCRbeta. The study's own analysis went as follows. Each unique nucleotide sequence was treated as a clone and annotated with V, D and J genes, copy number and frequency. Sequences were labeled productive if in frame, and non-productive if out of frame or containing stop codons. As previously described, Shannon's entropy was used to calculate clonality. The predicted amino acid sequences of productive clones were used to derive mean CDR3 Kyte-Doolittle hydropathy. Scaled V gene usage was hierarchically clustered using Manhattan distance and complete linkage with the R hclust function. Sharing of clones by CDR3 amino acid sequence was evaluated by resampling 12 repertoires per group over 100 rounds. The repertoires were searched for 65 to 85 published EBV-specific TCRbeta sequences and almost 250 published CMV-specific TCRbeta sequences. After a couple of CVID samples that produced fewer than 10,000 sequences were dropped from the analysis, some 40 CVID repertoires remained. TCRdb retrieved this table from immuneACCESS and kept in-frame rearrangements only. Not all clones are present; in checked studies, unresolved V genes account for under half, and no reason is known for the remainder. D and trimming were read from the DNA, whereas the V and J calls and clone size are those reported in that table. For this sample, under 50,000 clones appear and none is a singleton. The top ten constitute around 6.3% of the sample.

The sequence was collected from a person aged 18 to 75 in good health. The chain couples TRBV4-2 to TRBJ2-3, with 7 bases aligning to TRBD1. Sequenced material: peripheral blood mononuclear cells. Partial CDR3 DNA: TGTGCCAGCAGCCAAGCCCACCTACAGGGGTCGGGGACAGATACG. The resulting protein is CASSQAHLQGSGTDT. The whole CDR3 is CASSQAHLQGSGTDTQYF.